The clone carrying this T cell receptor beta chain was found many times. Time point meaning: newly diagnosed GD, antithyroid drugs for less than 3 months. The TCR library was made from RNA extracted from PBMCs. The data belong to a study of regulatory T cells in long-lasting Graves disease. Construction of TCR beta libraries relied on iRepertoire HTBI primers and on Arm-PCR targeting CDR3 regions. A single record per CDR3 protein comes from TCRdb applying MiXCR to the multiplex PCR reads. Here the sample spans about 530,000 distinct CDR3 sequences, more than 15% being singletons. CDR1 and CDR2 (germline): LGHDT, YNNKEL (reference sequence). The CDR3 consists of 13 residues. Trimming cost V 3 bases and J 2 bases, with 7 bases left between them. Separately, the same data were catalogued under a study of T cells in Graves' hyperthyroidism and ophthalmopathy.

The source is a middle-aged woman with Graves disease. This chain uses TRBV3-1 with TRBJ2-5; D call uncertain. The sample was peripheral blood mononuclear cells (PBMCs), taken at new diagnosis, from a patient treated with antithyroid drugs. The CDR3 DNA reads TGTGCCAGCAGCCATTACAGTCAAGAGACCCAGTACTTC. Protein sequence: CASSHYSQETQYF.